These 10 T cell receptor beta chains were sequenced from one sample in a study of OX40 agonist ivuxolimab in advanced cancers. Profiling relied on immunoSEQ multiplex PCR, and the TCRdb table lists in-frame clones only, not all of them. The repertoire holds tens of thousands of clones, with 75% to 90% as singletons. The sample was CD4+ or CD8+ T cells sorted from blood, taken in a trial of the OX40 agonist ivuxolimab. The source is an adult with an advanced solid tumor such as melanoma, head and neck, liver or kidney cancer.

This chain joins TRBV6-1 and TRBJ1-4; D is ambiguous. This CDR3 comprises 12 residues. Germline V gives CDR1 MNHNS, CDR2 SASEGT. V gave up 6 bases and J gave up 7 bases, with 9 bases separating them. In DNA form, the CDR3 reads TGTGCCAGCAGGGAGATTGGTGAAAAACTGTTTTTT. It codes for CASREIGEKLFF.

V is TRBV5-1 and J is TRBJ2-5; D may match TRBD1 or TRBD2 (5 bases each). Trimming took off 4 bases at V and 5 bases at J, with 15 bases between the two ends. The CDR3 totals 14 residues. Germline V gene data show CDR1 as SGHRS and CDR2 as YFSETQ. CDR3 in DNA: TGCGCCAGCAGCCCGCCCGGGACGGGGGAGACCCAGTACTTC. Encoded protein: CASSPPGTGETQYF.

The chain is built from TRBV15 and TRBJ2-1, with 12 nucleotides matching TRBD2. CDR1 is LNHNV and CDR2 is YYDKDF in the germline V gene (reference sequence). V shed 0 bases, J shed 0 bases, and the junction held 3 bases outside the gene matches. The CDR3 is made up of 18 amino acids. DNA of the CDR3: TGTGCCACCAGCAGAGATCCTAGCGGGAGGGCCTCCTACAATGAGCAGTTCTTC. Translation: CATSRDPSGRASYNEQFF.

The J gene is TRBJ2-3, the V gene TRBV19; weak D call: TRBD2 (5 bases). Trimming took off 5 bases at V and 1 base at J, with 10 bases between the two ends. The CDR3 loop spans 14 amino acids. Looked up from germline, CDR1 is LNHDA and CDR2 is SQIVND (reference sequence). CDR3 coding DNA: TGTGCCAGTAGTCCCCAGAGGGGCACAGATACGCAGTATTTT. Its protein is CASSPQRGTDTQYF.

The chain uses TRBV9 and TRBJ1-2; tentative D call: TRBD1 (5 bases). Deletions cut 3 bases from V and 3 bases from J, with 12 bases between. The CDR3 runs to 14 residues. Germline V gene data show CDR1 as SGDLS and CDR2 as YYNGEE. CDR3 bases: TGTGCCAGCAGCGCTGACCGGGGGGACTATGGCTACACCTTC. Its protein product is CASSADRGDYGYTF.

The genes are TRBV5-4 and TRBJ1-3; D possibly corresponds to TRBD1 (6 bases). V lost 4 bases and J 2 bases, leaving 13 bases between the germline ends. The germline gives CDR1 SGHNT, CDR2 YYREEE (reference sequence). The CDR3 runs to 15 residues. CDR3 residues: CASSAPGGTGNTIYF. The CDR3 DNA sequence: TGTGCCAGCAGCGCCCCGGGGGGCACTGGAAACACCATATATTTT.

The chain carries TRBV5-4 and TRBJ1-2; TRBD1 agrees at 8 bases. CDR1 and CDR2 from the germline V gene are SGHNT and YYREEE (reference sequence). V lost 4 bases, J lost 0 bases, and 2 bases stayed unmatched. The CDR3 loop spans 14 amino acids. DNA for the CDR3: TGTGCCAGCAGCGCGGGACAGGCTAACTATGGCTACACCTTC. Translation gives CASSAGQANYGYTF.

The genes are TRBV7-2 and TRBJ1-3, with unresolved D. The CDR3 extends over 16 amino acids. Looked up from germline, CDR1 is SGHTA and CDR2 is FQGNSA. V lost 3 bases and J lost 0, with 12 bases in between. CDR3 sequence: CASSFGGPRSGNTIYF. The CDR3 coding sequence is TGTGCCAGCAGCTTCGGAGGGCCTCGCTCTGGAAACACCATATATTTT.

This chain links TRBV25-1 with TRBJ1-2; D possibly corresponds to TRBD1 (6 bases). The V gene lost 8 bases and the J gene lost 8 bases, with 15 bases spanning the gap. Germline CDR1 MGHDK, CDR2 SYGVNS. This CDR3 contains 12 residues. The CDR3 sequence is CASWGTFEGYTF. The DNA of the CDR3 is TGTGCCAGCTGGGGGACATTCGAGGGCTACACCTTC.

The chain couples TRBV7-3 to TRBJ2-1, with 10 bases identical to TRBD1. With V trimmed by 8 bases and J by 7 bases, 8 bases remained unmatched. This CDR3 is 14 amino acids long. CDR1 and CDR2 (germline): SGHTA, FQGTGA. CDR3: CASSTGTGDNEQFF. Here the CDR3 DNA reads TGTGCCAGCTCGACCGGGACAGGGGATAATGAGCAGTTCTTC.